These 7 T cell receptor beta chains came from one sample sequenced in a study of memory CD4+ T cells and cytomegalovirus serostatus. Sequencing was performed with immunoSEQ multiplex PCR; in TCRdb, only in-frame clones are kept and a portion is missing. This sample carries some 65,000 clones, 80% of them seen once, and the ten largest clones take 0.5% to 0.6%. Single viable CD3+CD4+CD8-CD45RO+ cells were sorted as the memory CD4+ T cells. Specimen: memory CD4+ T cells from blood. All receptors come from an adult in good health and CMV-seronegative. Some clones in this sample may be carry-over from other donors' samples.

This chain connects TRBV6-1 to TRBJ1-5, with 8 bases lining up with TRBD1. The CDR3 spans 14 residues. Germline V gene lookup returns CDR1 MNHNS and CDR2 SASEGT. With 7 bases clipped from V and 4 bases from J, the junction kept 6 bases outside the gene matches. The DNA for the CDR3 is TGTGCCAGCATCCGGACAGGGAGTAATCAGCCCCAGCATTTT. It translates to CASIRTGSNQPQHF.

This clone was found once. The V and J genes are TRBV5-5 and TRBJ1-1, with D uncertain. This CDR3 contains 14 residues. CDR1 and CDR2 from the germline V gene are SGHKS and YYEKEE (reference sequence). The V end was cut by 0 bases, the J end by 0 bases, with 6 bases between. The CDR3 spells CASSLAAVNTEAFF. CDR3 nucleotide sequence: TGTGCCAGCAGCTTGGCGGCAGTGAACACTGAAGCTTTCTTT.

V usage is TRBV5-6 and J usage is TRBJ2-7; a weak D match, TRBD1 (5 bases). V gave up 0 bases and J gave up 0 bases, with 10 bases separating them. The CDR3 loop spans 15 amino acids. Germline V lookup: CDR1 SGHDT, CDR2 YYEEEE. DNA for the CDR3: TGTGCCAGCAGCTTGGTTGACAGCTACTCCTACGAGCAGTACTTC. Its protein product is CASSLVDSYSYEQYF.

The rearrangement links TRBV6-4 to TRBJ2-7; 9 nucleotides match TRBD1. The CDR3 length is 17 residues. CDR1 and CDR2 from the germline V gene are MRHNA and SNTAGT. V dropped 1 base and J dropped 1; count of bases not matched to a gene: 8. In DNA form, the CDR3 reads TGTGCCAGCAGTGACTTAAGGGACAGGGATTCATCCTACGAGCAGTACTTC. It codes for CASSDLRDRDSSYEQYF.

The chain recombines TRBV29-1 with TRBJ1-1; the D is unclear. Germline V gene lookup returns CDR1 SQVTM and CDR2 ANQGSEA. With 7 bases removed from V and 1 base from J, the gap between germline ends came to 10 bases. The CDR3 spans 12 residues. This CDR3 reads CSGSDGNTEAFF. The DNA of the CDR3 is TGCAGCGGATCCGACGGGAACACTGAAGCTTTCTTT.

This clone has more than one count but fewer than ten. This rearrangement joins TRBV10-1 to TRBJ1-5; D may be TRBD1 (5 bases). Germline V gives CDR1 WNHNN, CDR2 SYGVQD (reference sequence). Trimming pared 6 bases from V and 1 base from J, leaving 16 bases between. This CDR3 has 16 amino acids. DNA for the CDR3: TGCGCCAGCAGGGGGAAGGGGAATGGGAGCAATCAGCCCCAGCATTTT. Translation gives CASRGKGNGSNQPQHF.

The V gene is TRBV18, the J gene TRBJ2-3; 7 bases are shared with TRBD2. The CDR3 runs to 14 residues. Germline assignment: CDR1 KGHSH and CDR2 LQKENI. Trimming cost V 1 base and J 6 bases; bases outside gene matches: 4. CDR3 residues: CASSPRRERDTQYF. The CDR3 region has the DNA TGTGCCAGCTCACCACGGCGGGAGAGGGATACGCAGTATTTT.